This TCR beta chain came from a study of T-cell memory formation after mild COVID-19. Regarding the study as a whole: Second-wave clones with a day 37 peak had unconfirmed SARS-CoV-2 specificity.

V gave up 4 bases and J gave up 8 bases; unmatched junction bases: 18. The CDR3 covers 17 residues. Germline values: CDR1 SGHRS, CDR2 YFSETQ. TCRdb analysed the 5' RACE reads with MiXCR anew, one entry per CDR3 protein. The sample shows approximately 340,000 distinct CDR3 sequences, 10% to 15% of them seen only once. This clonotype appeared a few times. What it binds is not known. Sequenced: PBMCs or a T cell subset sorted from them (not recorded which). This receptor was taken from a man between 18 and 35 years old who had mild COVID-19 (a few samples of this study predate the infection). Cell type and time point are not known. The V call is TRBV5-1, the J call TRBJ2-1; TRBD1 aligns across 7 bases. CDR3 sequence reads: CASSPSPRGKNYDEQFF. CDR3 coding DNA: TGCGCCAGCAGCCCTTCCCCCAGGGGGAAAAATTACGATGAGCAGTTCTTC.